Listed below are T cell receptor beta chains from one sample, sequenced in a study of T cell responses to AZD1222 COVID-19 vaccine. Some clones are missing from TCRdb's copy, which holds only in-frame ones; the method was immunoSEQ multiplex PCR. The repertoire consists of about 97,000 clones, with more than 70% occurring once and the leading ten covering about 2.8%. Here the sequenced sample was peripheral blood, taken on day 0 of AZD1222 vaccination. The receptors come from an adult in good health. The CDR3 runs from the conserved cysteine through the conserved F or W. D genes are given only for firm matches. Not all rows give a size; the values are once, few, many and, for expanded clones, a class.

d_gene	v_gene	abundance	j_gene	CDR3nt	CDR3aa
NA	TRBV28	NA	TRBJ1-5	TGTGCCAGCAGTACCTCTCGTCTTCAGCCCCAGCATTTT	CASSTSRLQPQHF
TRBD2	TRBV3-1/TRBV3-2	NA	TRBJ2-5	TGTGCCAGCAGCCAAGGGGGGCTAGCGGGTATTGGTCAAGAGACCCAGTACTTC	CASSQGGLAGIGQETQYF
NA	TRBV6-5	NA	TRBJ1-2	TGTGCCAGCAGGGGGGACCTTGGTAGTCATGGCTACACCTTC	CASRGDLGSHGYTF
TRBD1	TRBV28	NA	TRBJ1-3	TGTGCCAGCACCTCAGGGGGTTCTGGAAACACCATATATTTT	CASTSGGSGNTIYF
NA	TRBV19	NA	TRBJ1-1	TGTGCCAGTAGTGTACAGGGAAGAGTCACTGAAGCTTTCTTT	CASSVQGRVTEAFF
TRBD1	TRBV6-9	NA	TRBJ1-2	TGTGCCAGCATTCCGGGGACAGGGGATGGCTACACCTTC	CASIPGTGDGYTF
NA	TRBV5-1	NA	TRBJ1-4	TGCGCCAGCAGCGCGGGCCTTAATGAAAAACTGTTTTTT	CASSAGLNEKLFF
NA	TRBV19	NA	TRBJ1-6	TGTGCCAGTAGACTGGCGATTGGGGGACGAAATAATTCACCCCTCCACTTT	CASRLAIGGRNNSPLHF
NA	TRBV11-1	NA	TRBJ2-2	TGTGCCAGCAGCCCGGTTAGGACGGTGAACACCGGGGAGCTGTTTTTT	CASSPVRTVNTGELFF
NA	TRBV27	once	TRBJ1-1	TGTGCCAGCAGTTTATCGAAGTACACTGAAGCTTTCTTT	CASSLSKYTEAFF
NA	TRBV28	NA	TRBJ1-4	TGTGCCAGCACCGACCCCCAGGCCGAGGGGAGTGAAAAACTGTTTTTT	CASTDPQAEGSEKLFF
NA	TRBV11-3	NA	TRBJ2-1	TGTGCCAGCAGCGTAGACCGCATCAATGAGCAGTTCTTC	CASSVDRINEQFF
NA	TRBV18	NA	TRBJ1-1	TGTGCCAGCTCAATGGACGGCACTGAAGCTTTCTTT	CASSMDGTEAFF
NA	TRBV9	NA	TRBJ2-1	TGTGCCAGCAGCGTAGCACAGGGTGGGTACAATGAGCAGTTCTTC	CASSVAQGGYNEQFF
TRBD1	TRBV6-5	NA	TRBJ1-5	TGTGCCAGCAGTACCCGGGACAGCGCAAGGCCCCAGCATTTT	CASSTRDSARPQHF
TRBD1	TRBV6-2/TRBV6-3	NA	TRBJ1-5	TGTGCCAGCAGTTGGCGGAGACAGGGTAATCAGCCCCAGCATTTT	CASSWRRQGNQPQHF
NA	TRBV6-5	few	TRBJ2-3	TGTGCCAGCCGGATACAGGGTCCAGATACGCAGTATTTT	CASRIQGPDTQYF
NA	TRBV10-2	NA	TRBJ2-3	TGCGCCAGCAGTGAAAGGGATACGCAGTATTTT	CASSERDTQYF
TRBD1	TRBV6-5	NA	TRBJ1-5	TGTGCCAGCTATCCAGGGGGGAAGAGCAATCAGCCCCAGCATTTT	CASYPGGKSNQPQHF
TRBD1	TRBV6-5	NA	TRBJ1-1	TGTGCCAGCAGGTCGAGACAGGGGAGCACTGAAGCTTTCTTT	CASRSRQGSTEAFF
TRBD1	TRBV19	NA	TRBJ1-2	TGTGCCAGTAGGCGACAACAGGGGGCGCATGATGGCTACACCTTC	CASRRQQGAHDGYTF
NA	TRBV7-3	NA	TRBJ2-5	TGTGCCAGCAGCTTAAAATCGGGGCGAGAGACCCAGTACTTC	CASSLKSGRETQYF
TRBD1	TRBV6-5	once	TRBJ2-3	TGTGCCAGCAACCGACAGGGGGCTACAGATACGCAGTATTTT	CASNRQGATDTQYF
NA	TRBV27	NA	TRBJ2-3	TGTGCCAGGACCAGGACAAGGGGCTTCGATACGCAGTATTTT	CARTRTRGFDTQYF
NA	TRBV12-3/TRBV12-4	NA	TRBJ1-2	TGTGCCAGCAGCCGTACTTTTAACTATGGCTACACCTTC	CASSRTFNYGYTF
NA	TRBV11-2	NA	TRBJ2-1	TGTGCCAGCAGCTTAGTAGTAGGGTTCGGGGGCCAGGCCCCGCAGTTCTTC	CASSLVVGFGGQAPQFF
NA	TRBV18	NA	TRBJ1-6	TGTGCCAGCTCACCAGACGGGGGCCGATTAAATTCACCCCTCCACTTT	CASSPDGGRLNSPLHF
TRBD2	TRBV3-1/TRBV3-2	NA	TRBJ2-3	TGTGCCAGCAGCCCGCCTATCCTACTAGCGGGGGAGGTAGATACGCAGTATTTT	CASSPPILLAGEVDTQYF
NA	TRBV6-4	NA	TRBJ1-1	TGTGCCAGCAGTGACGGGGGCGAAAACACTGAAGCTTTCTTT	CASSDGGENTEAFF
NA	TRBV2	NA	TRBJ1-1	TGTGCCAGCAGTGTATGGATGAACACTGAAGCTTTCTTT	CASSVWMNTEAFF
NA	TRBV11-3	NA	TRBJ2-3	TGTGCCAGCAGTGCGCTCACATCCGTGCCGGATACGCAGTATTTT	CASSALTSVPDTQYF
TRBD1	TRBV4-3	NA	TRBJ1-5	TGCGCCAGCAGCCAAGGACAGGGAAATCAGCCCCAGCATTTT	CASSQGQGNQPQHF
NA	TRBV7-9	once	TRBJ1-6	TGTGCCAGCAGCTTAGACGGGGATTCACCCCTCCACTTT	CASSLDGDSPLHF
TRBD1	TRBV6-2/TRBV6-3	NA	TRBJ1-5	TGTGCCAGCAGTAAGGGGACAGTTAGCAATCAGCCCCAGCATTTT	CASSKGTVSNQPQHF
NA	TRBV28	NA	TRBJ2-6	TGTGCCAGCAGTTCCCCGGGGGCGGAAGGGGCCAACGTCCTGACTTTC	CASSSPGAEGANVLTF
NA	TRBV7-9	NA	TRBJ2-5	TGTGCCAGCAGCTTACAGGATGGGCAAGAGACCCAGTACTTC	CASSLQDGQETQYF
NA	TRBV30	NA	TRBJ1-1	TGTGCCTGGAGTTATGGACAGCTGCAAGCTTTCTTT	CAWSYGQLQAFF
NA	TRBV7-9	NA	TRBJ2-3	TGTGCCAGCAGACCGATACTAGCAGATACGCAGTATTTT	CASRPILADTQYF
NA	TRBV7-2	once	TRBJ1-6	TGTGCCAGCAGGCCGGGGACGGAACATAATTCACCCCTCCACTTT	CASRPGTEHNSPLHF
NA	TRBV18	NA	TRBJ1-2	TGTGCCAGCTCACCAGGTGGGGAAAAGAGCTACACCTTC	CASSPGGEKSYTF
NA	TRBV7-9	NA	TRBJ1-4	TGTGCCAGCAGCTTATCGACAACTAATGAAAAACTGTTTTTT	CASSLSTTNEKLFF
TRBD1	TRBV29-1	NA	TRBJ2-7	TGCAGCGTTGGGACAGGGGGGTACGAGCAGTACTTC	CSVGTGGYEQYF
NA	TRBV20-1	NA	TRBJ1-1	TGCAGTGCTATTAGACAGACCGCCGCTTTCTTT	CSAIRQTAAFF
NA	TRBV6-5	NA	TRBJ1-5	TGTGCCAGCGGAAAATCGGATAGCAATCAGCCCCAGCATTTT	CASGKSDSNQPQHF
NA	TRBV30	once	TRBJ1-1	TGTGCCTGGAGTGTAGGAAGGGCCTGGGAGAACACTGAAGCTTTCTTT	CAWSVGRAWENTEAFF
NA	TRBV5-1	once	TRBJ1-2	TGCGCCAGCAGCTTGGGCAGGGTTAACTATGGCTACACCTTC	CASSLGRVNYGYTF
NA	TRBV5-1	NA	TRBJ2-2	TGCGCCAGCAGCTTGGGGTCGAACACCGGGGAGCTGTTTTTT	CASSLGSNTGELFF
NA	TRBV18	NA	TRBJ2-7	TGTGCCAGCTCACCACGGTTGACAGGAGAGCAGTACTTC	CASSPRLTGEQYF
NA	TRBV2	NA	TRBJ2-5	TGTGCCAGCAGTGAACTCCGAGTTGGGGAGACCCAGTACTTC	CASSELRVGETQYF
NA	TRBV4-3	NA	TRBJ1-6	TGCGCCAGCAGCCACCGACAGGTTGGCTCACCCCTCCACTTT	CASSHRQVGSPLHF
NA	TRBV10-1	NA	TRBJ1-2	TGCGCCAGCAATGGAACAGCACCTAACTATGGCTACACCTTC	CASNGTAPNYGYTF
NA	TRBV4-2	NA	TRBJ1-2	TGTGCCAGCAGCCAAGATCCAGGGACGAGTGGCTACACCTTC	CASSQDPGTSGYTF
NA	TRBV12-5	NA	TRBJ2-7	TGTGCTAGTGGTTTGATAGAGGACGAGCAGTACTTC	CASGLIEDEQYF
NA	TRBV12-3/TRBV12-4	NA	TRBJ1-2	TGTGCCAGCAGGGGGAACTATGGCTACACCTTC	CASRGNYGYTF
NA	TRBV7-9	NA	TRBJ2-7	TGTGCCAGCAGCCCCCTGCCGGGACTTACAAGACCTCAACAATACGAGCAGTACTTC	CASSPLPGLTRPQQYEQYF